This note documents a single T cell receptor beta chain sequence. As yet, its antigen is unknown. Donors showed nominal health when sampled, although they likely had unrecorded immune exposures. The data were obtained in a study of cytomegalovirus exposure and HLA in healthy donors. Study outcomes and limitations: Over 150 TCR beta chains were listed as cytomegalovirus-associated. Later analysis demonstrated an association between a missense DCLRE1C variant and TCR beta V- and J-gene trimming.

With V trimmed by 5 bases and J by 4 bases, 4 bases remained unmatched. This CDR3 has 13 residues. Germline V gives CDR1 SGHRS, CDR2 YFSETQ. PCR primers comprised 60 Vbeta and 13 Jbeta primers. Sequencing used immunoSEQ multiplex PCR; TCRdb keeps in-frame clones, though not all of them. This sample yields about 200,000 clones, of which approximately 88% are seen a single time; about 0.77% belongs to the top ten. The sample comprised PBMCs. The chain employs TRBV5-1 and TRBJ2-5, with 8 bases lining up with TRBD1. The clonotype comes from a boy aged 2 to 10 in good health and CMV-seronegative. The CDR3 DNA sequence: TGCGCCAGCAGGACAGGGGCGAGAGAGACCCAGTACTTC. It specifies CASRTGARETQYF. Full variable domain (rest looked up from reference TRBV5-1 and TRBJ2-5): KAGVTQTPRYLIKTRGQQVTLSCSPISGHRSVSWYQQTPGQGLQFLFEYFSETQRNKGNFPGRFSGRQFSNSRSEMNVSTLELGDSALYLCASRTGARETQYFGPGTRLLVL.